This entry lists 23 T cell receptor beta chains sequenced from one sample in a study of T cells after yellow fever vaccination. One entry per CDR3 protein, called by TCRdb with MiXCR from the 5' RACE reads. The sample lists hundreds of thousands of distinct CDR3 sequences; 3.6% were seen once. The source was PBMCs, collected on the day of the yellow fever booster vaccination. These receptors all stem from a man aged 18 to 29 who received the YFV17D yellow fever vaccine.

The chain has TRBV18 and TRBJ1-1; weak D call: TRBD1 (5 bases). The germline CDR1 and CDR2 sequences are KGHSH and LQKENI. The CDR3 runs to 13 residues. V lost 3 bases and J 7 bases, leaving 12 bases between the germline ends. CDR3 residues: CASSPLRTREAFF. The CDR3 DNA is TGTGCCAGCTCACCGTTAAGGACACGTGAAGCTTTCTTT.

The V call is TRBV11-1, the J call TRBJ2-6; D not resolved. CDR3 length: 15 amino acids. Trimming took 3 bases from V and 2 from J, leaving 8 bases between them. The germline CDR1 and CDR2 sequences are SGHAT and FQDESV (reference sequence). The chain's CDR3 is CASSFESTGANVLTF. The CDR3 region has the DNA TGTGCCAGCAGCTTTGAATCTACTGGGGCCAACGTCCTGACTTTC.

This chain uses TRBV7-2 with TRBJ2-7; 11 bases are a match to TRBD2. There are 14 residues in the CDR3. V was pared by 8 bases and J by 0 bases, with 3 bases of the junction left unmatched. Germline V lookup: CDR1 SGHTA, CDR2 FQGNSA. The CDR3 nucleotides are TGTGCCAGCCGACTAGCGGGGAGCTCCTACGAGCAGTACTTC. As protein: CASRLAGSSYEQYF.

This clonotype was counted only a few times. The CDR3 sequence: CASSQDLEGLVETQYF. The CDR3 coding sequence is TGCGCCAGCAGCCAAGATCTTGAAGGGTTGGTGGAGACCCAGTACTTC. The chain has TRBV4-3 and TRBJ2-5; no clear D gene. The CDR3 is 16 residues long. Trimming shortened V by 0 bases and J by 5 bases, and 16 bases separated the two germline ends. Germline V gene data show CDR1 as LGHNA and CDR2 as YSLEER.

The chain uses TRBV5-1 and TRBJ2-2; 10 bases align to TRBD1. The CDR3 loop spans 15 amino acids. V trimming: 4 bases; J trimming: 8 bases; junction bases outside the gene matches: 8. CDR1 is SGHRS and CDR2 is YFSETQ in the germline V gene. The CDR3: CASSVGTGEIGELFF. The CDR3 bases are TGCGCCAGCAGCGTCGGGACAGGGGAAATTGGGGAGCTGTTTTTT.

This clonotype has ten or more counts. V gene TRBV20-1 combines with J gene TRBJ2-5, with 10 bases matching TRBD2. CDR1 is DFQATT and CDR2 is SNEGSKA in the germline V gene (reference sequence). V shed 6 bases and J 2 bases; nucleotides not matched to a gene: 3. This CDR3 is 13 amino acids long. This CDR3 reads CSAQLAGQETQYF. CDR3 DNA: TGCAGTGCCCAACTAGCGGGGCAAGAGACCCAGTACTTC.

This clonotype was counted many times. The CDR3: CASSAKISDRGQPQHF. CDR3 coding DNA: TGCGCCAGCAGCGCCAAAATCTCCGACAGGGGCCAGCCCCAGCATTTT. The chain carries TRBV5-1 and TRBJ1-5; 8 bases map to TRBD1. With V trimmed by 4 bases and J by 7 bases, 13 bases remained unmatched. CDR1 SGHRS and CDR2 YFSETQ come from the germline V gene. The CDR3 contains 16 residues.

This clonotype was counted ten times or more. The chain carries TRBV5-6 and TRBJ2-1, with 9 bases lining up with TRBD2. This CDR3 spans 18 amino acids. The V segment lost 4 bases and the J segment 3 bases; nucleotides outside the gene matches: 14. CDR1 is SGHDT and CDR2 is YYEEEE in the germline V gene. The CDR3 sequence: CASSPRGRGGYFYNEQFF. CDR3 in DNA: TGTGCCAGCAGCCCACGTGGGCGGGGGGGCTACTTCTACAATGAGCAGTTCTTC.

This clonotype was seen only a few times. The chain uses TRBV5-1 and TRBJ2-1; 12 bases are shared with TRBD2. This CDR3 contains 15 residues. J lost 3 bases, V lost 4 bases, and 2 bases had no gene match. Germline-derived CDR1 and CDR2 are SGHRS and YFSETQ. CDR3 protein: CASSTGLAGYNEQFF. CDR3 sequence (DNA): TGCGCCAGCAGCACGGGACTAGCGGGCTACAATGAGCAGTTCTTC.

The V call is TRBV2, the J call TRBJ2-1, with 13 bases that match TRBD2. The CDR3 totals 17 residues. Germline CDR1 and CDR2: SNHLY and FYNNEI. Trimming cost V 7 bases and J 1 base; bases outside gene matches: 7. The CDR3 is CASTVGLAGLSYNEQFF. The CDR3 region has the DNA TGTGCCAGCACTGTGGGACTAGCGGGGTTATCCTACAATGAGCAGTTCTTC.

This clonotype was seen a few times. The chain uses TRBV24-1 and TRBJ2-5, with 7 bases matching TRBD1. V was clipped by 4 bases and J by 1 base; unmatched bases: 5. The V gene's germline CDR1 is KGHDR and CDR2 SFDVKD. This CDR3 is built from 15 residues. The CDR3 is CATSDRGQPQETQYF. The DNA for the CDR3 is TGTGCCACCAGTGACCGGGGACAGCCCCAAGAGACCCAGTACTTC.

This clonotype was recorded many times. The chain combines TRBV2 with TRBJ2-2; 7 positions agree with TRBD1. The CDR3 contains 16 residues. The J segment lost 5 bases and the V segment lost 2 bases, leaving 8 bases of the junction unmatched. Germline loops: CDR1 SNHLY, CDR2 FYNNEI. CDR3 nucleotide sequence: TGTGCCAGCAGTGAAAGCAGGGGGTATTCTACCGGGGAGCTGTTTTTT. The encoded protein is CASSESRGYSTGELFF.

In DNA, the CDR3 is TGCAGTGCTAGAGTTGGGCAGGGACTTAATTCACCCCTCCACTTT. This sequence encodes CSARVGQGLNSPLHF. The chain combines TRBV20-1 with TRBJ1-6; maybe TRBD1 (5 bases). Germline V gene lookup returns CDR1 DFQATT and CDR2 SNEGSKA (reference sequence). Trimming removed 1 base from V and 6 bases from J, with 13 bases in between. There are 15 residues in the CDR3.

This clonotype was picked up a small number of times. This chain links TRBV9 with TRBJ2-7; D gene ambiguous. Germline-derived CDR1 and CDR2 are SGDLS and YYNGEE. V was clipped by 4 bases and J by 3 bases, with 20 bases between them. The CDR3 loop spans 16 amino acids. As DNA, the CDR3 is TGTGCCAGCAGCATAAAGTCTCGGGCCGACCGCTACGAGCAGTACTTC. It specifies CASSIKSRADRYEQYF.

This clonotype was seen only a few times. This sequence joins TRBV7-2 and TRBJ1-6; 8 bases line up with TRBD1. This CDR3 contains 15 residues. With 5 bases clipped from V and 7 bases from J, the junction kept 7 bases outside the gene matches. Germline assignment: CDR1 SGHTA and CDR2 FQGNSA. In DNA, the CDR3 is TGTGCCAGCAGCACGTCGGGACAGGAGAATTCACCCCTCCACTTT. Protein sequence: CASSTSGQENSPLHF.

The table lists this clonotype with many counts. This chain joins TRBV10-3 and TRBJ2-3, with D maybe TRBD1 (6 bases). Trimming shortened V by 8 bases and J by 4 bases, and 16 bases separated the two germline ends. This CDR3 region has 14 residues. Germline assignment: CDR1 ENHRY and CDR2 SYGVKD. The CDR3 is CAIRFGGGADTQYF. CDR3 nucleotides: TGTGCCATCCGGTTTGGGGGCGGTGCAGATACGCAGTATTTT.

J is TRBJ2-5 and V is TRBV4-1, with TRBD2 identical over 9 bases. The junction had 10 bases not matched to a gene; V was cut back by 1 base and J by 7 bases. CDR3 size: 16 residues. Germline loops: CDR1 MGHRA, CDR2 YSYEKL. CDR3 sequence: CASSQAARTSVGTQYF. CDR3 sequence (DNA): TGCGCCAGCAGCCAAGCCGCCAGGACTAGCGTCGGGACCCAGTACTTC.

This clonotype was seen repeatedly, ten times or more. The V gene is TRBV5-1, the J gene TRBJ2-2; D unclear. With 0 bases removed from V and 6 bases from J, the gap between germline ends came to 9 bases. CDR3 length equals 14 residues. The germline CDR1 and CDR2 sequences are SGHRS and YFSETQ. CDR3 in amino acids: CASSLEGRAGELFF. CDR3 sequence (DNA): TGCGCCAGCAGCTTGGAGGGCCGGGCCGGGGAGCTGTTTTTT.

The rearrangement links TRBV6-2 or TRBV6-3 to TRBJ2-1; the match to TRBD1 covers 12 bases. CDR1 MNHEY and CDR2 SVGEGT come from the germline V gene. Trimming removed 2 bases from V and 8 bases from J; junction bases left unmatched: 4. The CDR3 spans 15 residues. The CDR3, as DNA: TGTGCCAGCAGTTACAGGGGACAGGGGGCCGATGAGCAGTTCTTC. Translation gives CASSYRGQGADEQFF.

This clonotype came up a few times. The CDR3 spells CAISKGPEQYF. The CDR3 DNA reads as TGTGCCATCAGTAAGGGCCCCGAGCAGTATTTT. The rearrangement uses TRBV10-3 and TRBJ2-3; D ambiguous. Trimming shortened V by 5 bases and J by 11 bases, and 11 bases separated the two germline ends. CDR1 is ENHRY, CDR2 SYGVKD, per germline. There are 11 residues in the CDR3.

V gene TRBV29-1 combines with J gene TRBJ2-7; 7 bases are shared with TRBD2. Germline CDR1 and CDR2: SQVTM and ANQGSEA. V was pared by 6 bases and J by 6 bases, with 8 bases of the junction left unmatched. The CDR3 is 12 amino acids. CDR3 sequence: CSVQGPGGEQYF. The CDR3 DNA reads as TGCAGCGTGCAGGGCCCGGGAGGCGAGCAGTACTTC.

The sample holds many counts of this clonotype. The CDR3 reads CASSPLAGPSTDTQYF. Here the CDR3 DNA reads TGTGCCAGCAGCCCCCTTGCGGGTCCTAGCACAGATACGCAGTATTTT. This sequence joins TRBV12-3 or TRBV12-4 and TRBJ2-3, with D possibly TRBD2 on 5 matching bases. Trimming left V 6 bases short and J 0 bases short, with 16 bases between. The CDR3 runs to 16 residues.

This clonotype has at least ten counts. This chain links TRBV4-3 with TRBJ1-6, with 11 bases lining up with TRBD1. Germline V CDR1 and CDR2: LGHNA, YSLEER. The CDR3 has 14 residues. Trimming took 8 bases from V and 9 from J; bases not matched to a gene: 6. The CDR3 loop reads CASPLGTGGSPLHF. The CDR3 nucleotides read TGCGCCAGCCCCCTGGGGACAGGGGGTTCACCCCTCCACTTT.